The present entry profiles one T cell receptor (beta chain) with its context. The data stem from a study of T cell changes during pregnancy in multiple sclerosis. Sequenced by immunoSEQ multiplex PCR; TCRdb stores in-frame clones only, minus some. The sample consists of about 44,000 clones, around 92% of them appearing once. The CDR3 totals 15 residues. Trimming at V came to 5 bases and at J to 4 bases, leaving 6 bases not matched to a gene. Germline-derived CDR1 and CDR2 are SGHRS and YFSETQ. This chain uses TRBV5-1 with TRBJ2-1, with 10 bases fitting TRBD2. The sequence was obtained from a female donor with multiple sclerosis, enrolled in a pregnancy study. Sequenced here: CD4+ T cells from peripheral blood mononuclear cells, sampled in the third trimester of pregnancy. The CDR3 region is CASRELAGEYNEQFF. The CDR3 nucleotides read TGCGCCAGCAGGGAGCTAGCGGGAGAGTACAATGAGCAGTTCTTC.